The 32 T cell receptor beta chains below come from one sample, sequenced in a study of blood T cell repertoires in COVID-19. Only in-frame clones appear in the TCRdb table, and some are missing; sequencing was by immunoSEQ multiplex PCR. The sample lists 200,000 to 250,000 clones, roughly 80% occurring once. Sequencing input: peripheral blood. These receptors came from a woman in her seventies with acute or convalescent COVID-19.

This chain uses TRBV27 with TRBJ2-5, with D possibly being TRBD1 (6 bases). CDR3 length: 15 amino acids. Germline assignment: CDR1 MNHEY and CDR2 SMNVEV (reference sequence). V was cut by 2 bases and J by 6 bases, with 16 bases left in between. As DNA, the CDR3 is TGTGCCAGCAGTTTAGCCCCCCAGGGGTCGCAGACCCAGTACTTC. This codes for CASSLAPQGSQTQYF.

The CDR3 DNA reads as TGTGCCAGCAGTTTGACCAGGGGGTTTAACGCAGCTTTCTTT. Protein product: CASSLTRGFNAAFF. The chain carries TRBV6-6 and TRBJ1-1; 7 bases line up with TRBD1. The junction had 12 bases not matched to a gene; V was cut back by 4 bases and J by 10 bases. Germline V lookup: CDR1 MNHNY, CDR2 SVGAGI (reference sequence). The CDR3 contains 14 residues.

CDR3 nucleotide sequence: TGTGCCAGCAGCCCTAGGGGAATCGGGGGTGAAAAACTGTTTTTT. This encodes CASSPRGIGGEKLFF. This rearrangement joins TRBV9 to TRBJ1-4; a weak D match, TRBD1 (5 bases). V was cut by 4 bases and J by 7 bases, with 17 bases left in between. The CDR3 covers 15 residues. CDR1 SGDLS and CDR2 YYNGEE come from the germline V gene. Complete variable domain (other parts from reference TRBV9 and TRBJ1-4): DSGVTQTPKHLITATGQRVTLRCSPRSGDLSVYWYQQSLDQGLQFLIQYYNGEERAKGNILERFSAQQFPDLHSELNLSSLELGDSALYFCASSPRGIGGEKLFFGSGTQLSVL.

The CDR3: CSVKVLEAGGLLGELFF. CDR3 DNA sequence: TGCAGCGTTAAGGTTTTGGAGGCGGGGGGCCTTCTCGGGGAGCTGTTTTTT. The chain recombines TRBV29-1 with TRBJ2-2; TRBD2 matches at 8 bases. Trimming at V came to 5 bases and at J to 7 bases, leaving 18 bases not matched to a gene. Per the germline V gene, CDR1 is SQVTM and CDR2 is ANQGSEA. This CDR3 comprises 17 residues.

This chain links TRBV7-5 with TRBJ1-1; the table gives TRBD1 as D, unverified against the DNA. TRBV7-5 is deemed a pseudogene. This CDR3 has 17 residues. CDR3 DNA sequence: TGTGCCAGAAGCCGATGGACAGGGGGCCGGCGAGGCACTGAAGCTTTCTTT. Its translation is CARSRWTGGRRGTEAFF.

The chain links TRBV5-1 to TRBJ1-4, with 7 bases matching TRBD1. Germline V gene lookup returns CDR1 SGHRS and CDR2 YFSETQ. The CDR3 sequence is 14 residues long. The ends lost 3 bases at V and 3 bases at J; junction bases unmatched: 2. In nucleotides, the CDR3 is TGCGCCAGCAGCTCCGACAGGGCTAATGAAAAACTGTTTTTT. This translates into CASSSDRANEKLFF.

The chain carries TRBV3-1 (or the pseudogene TRBV3-2) and TRBJ2-7, with 7 bases lining up with TRBD1. Germline trimming cut 4 bases from V and 3 bases from J; bases unmatched to any gene: 3. CDR1 is LGHDT and CDR2 is YNNKEL in the germline V gene (reference sequence). The CDR3 extends over 13 amino acids. CDR3 coding DNA: TGTGCCAGCAGCCCCGACAGGGTCTACGAGCAGTACTTC. It encodes CASSPDRVYEQYF.

The genes are TRBV7-9 and TRBJ2-3; tentatively, D is TRBD1 (6 bases). The CDR3 has 13 amino acids. Germline CDR1 is SEHNR and CDR2 is FQNEAQ (reference sequence). Trimming took off 5 bases at V and 5 bases at J, with 11 bases between the two ends. The CDR3: CASSHTGRDTQYF. The CDR3 DNA is TGTGCCAGCAGCCACACAGGGAGAGATACGCAGTATTTT.

This clone was seen once. This sequence joins TRBV15 and TRBJ2-2; 8 bases fit TRBD1. The CDR3 loop spans 15 amino acids. V trimming: 7 bases; J trimming: 2 bases; junction bases outside the gene matches: 6. From germline, CDR1 is LNHNV and CDR2 YYDKDF (reference sequence). CDR3 nucleotides: TGTGCCACCAAGCCGGACAGGGTCAACACCGGGGAGCTGTTTTTT. Translating gives CATKPDRVNTGELFF.

The table lists this clone with a few counts. This chain uses TRBV6-1 with TRBJ1-6; 7 nucleotides agree with TRBD1. Losses at the gene ends were 11 bases for V and 4 bases for J; bases not matched to a gene: 11. CDR3 length: 15 amino acids. CDR1 and CDR2 from the germline V gene are MNHNS and SASEGT. In nucleotides, the CDR3 is TGTGCCGGATCGCCCGGGACAGTTTATAATTCACCCCTCCACTTT. Its protein product is CAGSPGTVYNSPLHF.

A note on this clone: Sequence at one end of the junction differs from germline and may be a read error. The CDR3 DNA reads as TGTGCTAGCAGCCCGACAGGGGGTAACTACAATGAGCAGTTCTTC. Translated: CASSPTGGNYNEQFF. The chain employs TRBV7-7 and TRBJ2-1; 9 bases are a match to TRBD1. Per the germline V gene, CDR1 is SSHAT and CDR2 is FNYEAQ (reference sequence). The length of the CDR3 is 15 residues.

This sequence joins TRBV30 and TRBJ1-1, with 7 positions matching TRBD1. The CDR3 consists of 14 residues. The junction had 4 bases not matched to a gene; V was cut back by 2 bases and J by 1 base. The germline gives CDR1 GTSNPN, CDR2 SVGIG (reference sequence). This chain's CDR3 is CAWSPAGGNTEAFF. The CDR3 DNA sequence: TGTGCCTGGAGTCCCGCAGGGGGGAACACTGAAGCTTTCTTT.

This clone came up a few times. The chain is built from TRBV19 and TRBJ1-6; tentative D call: TRBD1 (6 bases). CDR3 size: 15 residues. V lost 5 bases to trimming and J lost 8 bases, with 16 bases between them. CDR1 and CDR2 (germline): LNHDA, SQIVND (reference sequence). CDR3 in DNA: TGTGCCAGTAGTTACGGACAGATCCCATATTCACCCCTCCACTTT. Amino acids: CASSYGQIPYSPLHF.

V gene TRBV5-6 combines with J gene TRBJ1-2, with 7 bases fitting TRBD1. The J segment lost 2 bases and the V segment lost 4 bases, leaving 8 bases of the junction unmatched. From germline, CDR1 is SGHDT and CDR2 YYEEEE. This CDR3 has 15 residues. The DNA for the CDR3 is TGTGCCAGCAGCGGCCGACAACAGGGGAACTATGGCTACACCTTC. This encodes CASSGRQQGNYGYTF.

V is TRBV7-6 and J is TRBJ1-2, with D possibly being TRBD1 (5 bases). Trimming shortened V by 5 bases and J by 7 bases, and 11 bases separated the two germline ends. CDR3 size: 12 residues. Germline V gene lookup returns CDR1 SGHVS and CDR2 FNYEAQ. The DNA for the CDR3 is TGTGCCAGCAGCCAGCAGGGTTTTGGCTACACCTTC. It yields the protein CASSQQGFGYTF.

This clone was picked up one time. The chain combines TRBV10-3 with TRBJ1-2; possibly TRBD1 for D (6 bases). Germline V gives CDR1 ENHRY, CDR2 SYGVKD. V lost 7 bases and J 1 base, leaving 16 bases between the germline ends. The CDR3 length is 15 residues. CDR3 DNA sequence: TGTGCCATCAAGGGGGGGGACATCATTAACTATGGCTACACCTTC. This sequence encodes CAIKGGDIINYGYTF.

This rearrangement joins TRBV2 to TRBJ1-6; D is possibly TRBD1 (6 bases). The V gene lost 6 bases and the J gene lost 7 bases, with 16 bases spanning the gap. Germline V CDR1 and CDR2: SNHLY, FYNNEI. CDR3 size: 15 residues. The CDR3 here is CASRATGITNSPLHF. Here the CDR3 DNA reads TGTGCCAGCAGGGCCACAGGGATTACAAATTCACCCCTCCACTTT.

The V and J genes are TRBV9 and TRBJ2-7; 10 bases are shared with TRBD1. The V gene end was trimmed by 4 bases and the J gene end by 6 bases; junction bases not matched to a gene: 7. The CDR3 runs 14 residues. Germline lookup yields CDR1 SGDLS and CDR2 YYNGEE. The CDR3 spells CASSLGTGETEQYF. The DNA of the CDR3 is TGTGCCAGCAGCCTTGGGACAGGGGAAACCGAGCAGTACTTC.

The chain joins TRBV5-1 to TRBJ2-2; 13 bases align to TRBD2. With V trimmed by 7 bases and J by 7 bases, 10 bases remained unmatched. There are 16 residues in the CDR3. Germline CDR1 is SGHRS and CDR2 is YFSETQ. The CDR3 sequence: CASFRTSGGSGGELFF. The CDR3 DNA follows: TGCGCCAGCTTTCGGACTAGCGGGGGATCGGGCGGGGAGCTGTTTTTT.

V is TRBV14 and J is TRBJ1-1; D is undetermined. The germline CDR1 and CDR2 sequences are SGHDN and FVKESK. Trimming cost V 3 bases and J 0 bases, with 20 bases left between them. The CDR3 totals 18 residues. CDR3 DNA: TGTGCCAGCAGCCATATGAAAGCCTCCTCCCTCATGAACACTGAAGCTTTCTTT. This sequence encodes CASSHMKASSLMNTEAFF. The entire variable domain, with the rest obtained from reference TRBV14 and TRBJ1-1, is as follows: EAGVTQFPSHSVIEKGQTVTLRCDPISGHDNLYWYRRVMGKEIKFLLHFVKESKQDESGMPNNRFLAERTGGTYSTLKVQPAELEDSGVYFCASSHMKASSLMNTEAFFGQGTRLTVV.

This clone was counted many times. J is TRBJ2-5 and V is TRBV24-1; 8 bases line up with TRBD2. This CDR3 comprises 15 residues. The V gene's germline CDR1 is KGHDR and CDR2 SFDVKD. Trimming took 9 bases from V and 7 from J; bases not matched to a gene: 15. The CDR3 sequence is CATAEGSGEGVTQYF. The CDR3 DNA reads TGTGCCACCGCCGAGGGTAGCGGGGAGGGGGTGACCCAGTACTTC.

This clone was observed a handful of times. The chain joins TRBV5-4 to TRBJ1-4; D not resolved. This CDR3 has 14 residues. V was trimmed by 4 bases and J by 0 bases, leaving 7 bases between them. The V gene's germline CDR1 is SGHNT and CDR2 YYREEE (reference sequence). CDR3 sequence (DNA): TGTGCCAGCAGCACTGAAGCAACTAATGAAAAACTGTTTTTT. This codes for CASSTEATNEKLFF.

The V call is TRBV7-2, the J call TRBJ1-2; TRBD1 might be the D (5 bases). Germline V gene lookup returns CDR1 SGHTA and CDR2 FQGNSA. The length of the CDR3 is 15 residues. The V gene lost 5 bases and the J gene lost 10 bases, with 23 bases spanning the gap. DNA of the CDR3: TGTGCCAGCAGCACCCCCGGGACTCTAACTATGGTCTACACCTTC. Translated, it gives CASSTPGTLTMVYTF.

The chain carries TRBV21-1 and TRBJ1-1; TRBD1, the D gene given by the table, was not confirmed from the DNA. TRBV21-1 is recorded as a pseudogene. The CDR3 is made up of 16 amino acids. This CDR3 is CASSKAMTEKNTEAFF. The CDR3 DNA sequence: TGTGCCAGCAGCAAAGCTATGACAGAGAAGAACACTGAAGCTTTCTTT.

This clone was recorded only once. The genes are TRBV6-6 and TRBJ1-1; D perhaps matches TRBD1 (5 bases). Between the trimmed V and J ends, which lost 6 bases and 5 bases, there was a span of 10 bases. This CDR3 has 12 amino acids. In germline, CDR1 is MNHNY, CDR2 SVGAGI (reference sequence). DNA for the CDR3: TGTGCCAGCAGCCTTCGACAGACTGAAGCTTTCTTT. Translation gives CASSLRQTEAFF.

The rearrangement links TRBV5-1 to TRBJ1-2; 8 nucleotides agree with TRBD1. Germline-derived CDR1 and CDR2 are SGHRS and YFSETQ. Trimming cost V 5 bases and J 8 bases; bases outside gene matches: 17. The CDR3 is made up of 16 amino acids. CDR3 in amino acids: CASSSQTGTGGGGYTF. CDR3 DNA sequence: TGCGCCAGCAGTTCGCAAACCGGGACAGGTGGTGGAGGCTACACCTTC.

This clone has just a few counts. The rearrangement joins TRBV5-8 to TRBJ1-3; D call uncertain. Germline loops: CDR1 SGHTS, CDR2 YDEGEE. V was shortened by 5 bases and J by 0 bases, with 6 bases between the two germline ends. The CDR3 runs 13 residues. CDR3 sequence: CASRQTSGNTIYF. CDR3 coding DNA: TGTGCCAGCAGACAGACCTCTGGAAACACCATATATTTT.

V usage is TRBV2 and J usage is TRBJ1-1; tentatively, D is TRBD1 (6 bases). Germline CDR1 and CDR2: SNHLY and FYNNEI. The V end was cut by 7 bases, the J end by 0 bases, with 12 bases between. This CDR3 region has 14 residues. The CDR3 region has the DNA TGTGCCAGCACGGGACACCGAATGAACACTGAAGCTTTCTTT. It specifies CASTGHRMNTEAFF.

Points on this clone: Other DNA sequences in this specimen translate into the identical CDR3. The V and J genes are TRBV7-2 and TRBJ1-5, with TRBD1 identical over 7 bases. Germline CDR1 and CDR2: SGHTA and FQGNSA. This CDR3 has 17 amino acids. Unmatched junction bases numbered 6, after V lost 1 base and J lost 0 bases. The CDR3 reads CASSLEGTAYSNQPQHF. The CDR3 nucleotides read TGTGCCAGCAGCTTAGAAGGGACAGCCTATAGCAATCAGCCCCAGCATTTT.

The chain employs TRBV4-2 and TRBJ1-5; the match to TRBD1 covers 9 bases. With V trimmed by 1 base and J by 7 bases, 5 bases remained unmatched. CDR1 LGHNA and CDR2 YNFKEQ come from the germline V gene. The CDR3 totals 15 residues. This CDR3 is CASSQVGTGYQPQHF. CDR3 sequence (DNA): TGTGCCAGCAGCCAAGTTGGGACAGGGTACCAGCCCCAGCATTTT.

This rearrangement joins TRBV6-6 to TRBJ2-1, with TRBD1 matching 7 bases. Per the germline V gene, CDR1 is MNHNY and CDR2 is SVGAGI (reference sequence). This CDR3 is 16 amino acids long. V lost 5 bases and J lost 5; bases outside the gene matches: 12. CDR3 coding DNA: TGTGCCAGCAGTCCACCACAGGGGAAACCGGACAATGAGCAGTTCTTC. The encoded protein is CASSPPQGKPDNEQFF.

V usage is TRBV18 and J usage is TRBJ1-3, with 8 bases fitting TRBD1. Germline values: CDR1 KGHSH, CDR2 LQKENI. V lost 2 bases to trimming and J lost 2 bases; unmatched junction nucleotides: 5. The CDR3 is 16 residues long. CDR3 coding DNA: TGTGCCAGCTCACCAAGAACAGGGGGAACTGGAAACACCATATATTTT. Translated, it gives CASSPRTGGTGNTIYF.